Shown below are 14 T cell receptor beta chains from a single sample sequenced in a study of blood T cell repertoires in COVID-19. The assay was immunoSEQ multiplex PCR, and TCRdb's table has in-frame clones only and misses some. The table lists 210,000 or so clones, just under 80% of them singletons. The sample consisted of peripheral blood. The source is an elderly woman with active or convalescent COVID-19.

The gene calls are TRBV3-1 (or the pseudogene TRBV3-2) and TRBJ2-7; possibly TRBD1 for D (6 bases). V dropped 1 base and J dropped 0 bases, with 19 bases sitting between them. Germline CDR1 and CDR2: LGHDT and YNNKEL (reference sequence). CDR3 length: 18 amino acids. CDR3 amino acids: CASSQGLPGTISSYEQYF. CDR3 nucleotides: TGTGCCAGCAGCCAAGGCCTACCGGGGACAATCAGCTCCTACGAGCAGTACTTC.

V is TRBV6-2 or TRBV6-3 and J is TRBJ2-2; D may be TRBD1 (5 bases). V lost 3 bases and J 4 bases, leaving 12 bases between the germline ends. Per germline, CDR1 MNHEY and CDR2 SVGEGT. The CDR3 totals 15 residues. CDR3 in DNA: TGTGCCAGCAGTTATCGGCAGGGTAGCACCGGGGAGCTGTTTTTT. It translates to CASSYRQGSTGELFF.

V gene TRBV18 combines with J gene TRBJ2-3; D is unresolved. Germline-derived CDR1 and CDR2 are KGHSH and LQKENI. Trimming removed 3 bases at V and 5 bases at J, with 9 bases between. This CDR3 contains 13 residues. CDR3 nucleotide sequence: TGTGCCAGCTCACCCAACCGGGTAGATACGCAGTATTTT. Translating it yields CASSPNRVDTQYF.

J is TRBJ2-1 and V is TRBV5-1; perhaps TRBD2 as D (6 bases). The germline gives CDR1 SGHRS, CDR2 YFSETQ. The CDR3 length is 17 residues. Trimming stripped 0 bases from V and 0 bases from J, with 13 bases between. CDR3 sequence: CASSLALGRSSYNEQFF. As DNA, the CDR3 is TGCGCCAGCAGCTTGGCCTTGGGGAGGAGCTCCTACAATGAGCAGTTCTTC.

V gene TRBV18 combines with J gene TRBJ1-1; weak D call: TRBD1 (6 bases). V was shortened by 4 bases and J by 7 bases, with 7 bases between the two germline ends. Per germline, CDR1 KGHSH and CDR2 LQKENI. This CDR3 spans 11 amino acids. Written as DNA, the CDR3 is TGTGCCAGCTCACGACAGGTTGAAGCTTTCTTT. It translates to CASSRQVEAFF.

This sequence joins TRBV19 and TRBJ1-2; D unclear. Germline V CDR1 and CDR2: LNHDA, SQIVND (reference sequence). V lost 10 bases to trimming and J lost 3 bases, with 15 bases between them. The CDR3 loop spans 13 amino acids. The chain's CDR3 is CATRGETHYGYTF. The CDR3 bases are TGTGCCACCCGCGGGGAAACACACTATGGCTACACCTTC.

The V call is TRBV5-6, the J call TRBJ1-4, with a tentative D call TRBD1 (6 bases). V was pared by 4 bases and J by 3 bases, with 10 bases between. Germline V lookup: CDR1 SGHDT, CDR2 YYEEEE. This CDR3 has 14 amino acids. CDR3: CASSRDTSNEKLFF. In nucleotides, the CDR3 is TGTGCCAGCAGCCGGGACACATCTAATGAAAAACTGTTTTTT.

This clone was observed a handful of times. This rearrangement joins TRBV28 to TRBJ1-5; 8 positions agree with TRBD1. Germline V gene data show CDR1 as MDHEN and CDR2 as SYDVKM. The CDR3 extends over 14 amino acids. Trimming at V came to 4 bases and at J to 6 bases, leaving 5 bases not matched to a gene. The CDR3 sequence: CASSWRQGFQPQHF. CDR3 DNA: TGTGCCAGCAGTTGGCGACAGGGGTTTCAGCCCCAGCATTTT.

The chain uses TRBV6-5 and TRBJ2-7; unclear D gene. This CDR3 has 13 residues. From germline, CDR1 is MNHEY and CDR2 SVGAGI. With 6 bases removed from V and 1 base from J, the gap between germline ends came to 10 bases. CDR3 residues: CASSRTESYEQYF. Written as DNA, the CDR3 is TGTGCCAGCAGCCGCACAGAATCCTACGAGCAGTACTTC.

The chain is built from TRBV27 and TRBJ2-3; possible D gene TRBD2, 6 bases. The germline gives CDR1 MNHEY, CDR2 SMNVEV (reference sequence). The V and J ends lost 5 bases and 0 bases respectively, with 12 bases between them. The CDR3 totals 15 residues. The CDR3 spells CASSQFGTSTDTQYF. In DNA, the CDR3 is TGTGCCAGCAGTCAGTTCGGGACTAGCACAGATACGCAGTATTTT.

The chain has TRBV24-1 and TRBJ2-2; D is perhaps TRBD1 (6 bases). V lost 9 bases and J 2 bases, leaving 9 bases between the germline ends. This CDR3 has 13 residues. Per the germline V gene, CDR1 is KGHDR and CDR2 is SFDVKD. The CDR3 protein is CATRTENTGELFF. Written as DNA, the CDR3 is TGTGCCACCCGGACAGAAAACACCGGGGAGCTGTTTTTT.

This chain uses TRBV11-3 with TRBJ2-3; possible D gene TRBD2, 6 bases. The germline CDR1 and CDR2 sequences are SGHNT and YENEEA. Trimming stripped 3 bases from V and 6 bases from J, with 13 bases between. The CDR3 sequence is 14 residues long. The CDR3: CASSFGGTQDTQYF. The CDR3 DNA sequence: TGTGCCAGCAGCTTCGGGGGAACCCAGGATACGCAGTATTTT. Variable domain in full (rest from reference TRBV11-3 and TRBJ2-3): EAGVVQSPRYKIIEKKQPVAFWCNPISGHNTLYWYLQNLGQGPELLIRYENEEAVDDSQLPKDRFSAERLKGVDSTLKIQPAELGDSAVYLCASSFGGTQDTQYFGPGTRLTVL.

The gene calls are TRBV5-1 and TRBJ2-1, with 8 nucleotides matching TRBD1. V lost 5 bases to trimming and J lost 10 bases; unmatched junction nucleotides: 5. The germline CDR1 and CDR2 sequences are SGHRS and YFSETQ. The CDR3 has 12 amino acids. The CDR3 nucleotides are TGCGCCAGCAGAGATTACAGGGGGGAGCAGTTCTTC. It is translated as CASRDYRGEQFF.

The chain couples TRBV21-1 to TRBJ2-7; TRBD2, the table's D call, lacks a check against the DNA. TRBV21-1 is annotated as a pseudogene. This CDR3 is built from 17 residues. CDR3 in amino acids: CASSKDSRSKSSYEQYF. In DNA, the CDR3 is TGTGCCAGCAGCAAAGATTCCCGGTCAAAGAGCTCCTACGAGCAGTACTTC.